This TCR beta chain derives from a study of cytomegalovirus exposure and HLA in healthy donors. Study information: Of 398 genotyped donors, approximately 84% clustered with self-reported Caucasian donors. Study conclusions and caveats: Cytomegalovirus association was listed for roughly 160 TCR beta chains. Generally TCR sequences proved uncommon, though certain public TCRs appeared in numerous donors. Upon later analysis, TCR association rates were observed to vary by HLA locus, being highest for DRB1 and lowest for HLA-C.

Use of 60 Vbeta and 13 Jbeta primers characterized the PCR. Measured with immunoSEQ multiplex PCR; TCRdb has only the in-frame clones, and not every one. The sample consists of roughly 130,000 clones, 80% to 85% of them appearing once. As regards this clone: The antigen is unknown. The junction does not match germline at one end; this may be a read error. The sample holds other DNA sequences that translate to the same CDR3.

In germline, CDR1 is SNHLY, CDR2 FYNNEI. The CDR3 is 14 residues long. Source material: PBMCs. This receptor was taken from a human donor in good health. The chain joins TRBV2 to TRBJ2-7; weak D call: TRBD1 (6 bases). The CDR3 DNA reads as TGTGCCAGCAGTGTAAACAGGGTGGCCTACGAGCAGTATTTC. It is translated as CASSVNRVAYEQYF.